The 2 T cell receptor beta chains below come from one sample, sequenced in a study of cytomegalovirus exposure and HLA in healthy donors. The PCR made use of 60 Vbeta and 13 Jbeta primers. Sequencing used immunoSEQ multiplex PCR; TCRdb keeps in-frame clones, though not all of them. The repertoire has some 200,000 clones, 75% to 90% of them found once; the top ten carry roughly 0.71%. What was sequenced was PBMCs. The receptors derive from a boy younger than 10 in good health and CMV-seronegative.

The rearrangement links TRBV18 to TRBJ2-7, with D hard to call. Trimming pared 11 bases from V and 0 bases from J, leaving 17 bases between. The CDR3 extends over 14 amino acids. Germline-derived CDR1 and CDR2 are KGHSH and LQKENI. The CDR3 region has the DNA TGTGCCGGAGCCGAAAACGGGTTCTCCTACGAGCAGTACTTC. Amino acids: CAGAENGFSYEQYF.

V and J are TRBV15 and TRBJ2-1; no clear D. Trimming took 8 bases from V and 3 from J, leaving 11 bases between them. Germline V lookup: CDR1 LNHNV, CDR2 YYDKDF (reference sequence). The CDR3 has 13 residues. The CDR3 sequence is CATRFELYNEQFF. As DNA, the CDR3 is TGTGCCACCCGATTCGAACTCTACAATGAGCAGTTCTTC. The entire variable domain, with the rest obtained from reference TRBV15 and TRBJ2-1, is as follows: DAMVIQNPRYQVTQFGKPVTLSCSQTLNHNVMYWYQQKSSQAPKLLFHYYDKDFNNEADTPDNFQSRRPNTSFCFLDIRSPGLGDTAMYLCATRFELYNEQFFGPGTRLTVL.